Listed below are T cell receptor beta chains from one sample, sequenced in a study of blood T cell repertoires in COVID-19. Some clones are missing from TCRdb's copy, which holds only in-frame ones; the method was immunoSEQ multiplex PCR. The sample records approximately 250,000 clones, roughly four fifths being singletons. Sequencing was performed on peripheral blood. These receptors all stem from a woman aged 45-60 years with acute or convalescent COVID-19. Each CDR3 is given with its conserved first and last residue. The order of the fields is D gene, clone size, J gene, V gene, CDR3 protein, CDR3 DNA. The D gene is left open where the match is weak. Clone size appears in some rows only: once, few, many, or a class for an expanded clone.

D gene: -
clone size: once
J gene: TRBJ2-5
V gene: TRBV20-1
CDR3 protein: CSAGPKETQYF
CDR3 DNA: TGCAGTGCTGGGCCGAAAGAGACCCAGTACTTC

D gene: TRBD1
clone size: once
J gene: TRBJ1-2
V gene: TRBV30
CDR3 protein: CAWSSLRGYGYTF
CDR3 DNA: TGTGCCTGGAGTAGCCTCAGGGGGTATGGCTACACCTTC

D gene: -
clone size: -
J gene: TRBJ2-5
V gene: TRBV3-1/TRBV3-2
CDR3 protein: CASSQTGTQYF
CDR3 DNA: TGTGCCAGCAGCCAGACTGGCACCCAGTACTTC

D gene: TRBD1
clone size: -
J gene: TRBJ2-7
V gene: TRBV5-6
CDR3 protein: CASSLFMGTGGVEQYF
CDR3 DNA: TGTGCCAGCAGCTTGTTTATGGGGACAGGGGGGGTCGAGCAGTACTTC

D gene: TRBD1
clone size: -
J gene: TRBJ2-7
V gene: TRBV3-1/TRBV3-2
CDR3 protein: CASSQKTYGTGFGEQYF
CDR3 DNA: TGTGCCAGCAGCCAAAAGACGTATGGGACAGGGTTTGGCGAGCAGTACTTC

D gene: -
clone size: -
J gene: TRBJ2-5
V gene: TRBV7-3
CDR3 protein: CASSLGAGQETQYF
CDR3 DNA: TGTGCCAGCAGCTTAGGGGCAGGACAAGAGACCCAGTACTTC

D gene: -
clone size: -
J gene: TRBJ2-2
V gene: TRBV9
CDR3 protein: CASSASGRGDTGELFF
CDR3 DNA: TGTGCCAGCAGCGCCTCCGGGAGAGGGGACACCGGGGAGCTGTTTTTT

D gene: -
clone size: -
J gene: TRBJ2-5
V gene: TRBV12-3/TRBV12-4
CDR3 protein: CASSLQGIQYF
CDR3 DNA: TGTGCCAGCAGTTTACAGGGTATCCAGTACTTC

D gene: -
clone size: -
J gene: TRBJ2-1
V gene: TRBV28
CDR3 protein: CASSLTFYNEQFF
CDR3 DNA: TGTGCCAGCAGCCTAACGTTCTACAATGAGCAGTTCTTC

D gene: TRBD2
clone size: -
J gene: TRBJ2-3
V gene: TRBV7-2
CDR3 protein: CASSLLWGGAADTQYF
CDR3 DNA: TGTGCCAGCAGCTTATTGTGGGGAGGGGCCGCAGATACGCAGTATTTT

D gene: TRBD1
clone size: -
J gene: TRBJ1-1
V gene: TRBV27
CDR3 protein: CASSFEWGQEAFF
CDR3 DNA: TGTGCCAGCAGTTTTGAGTGGGGACAGGAAGCTTTCTTT

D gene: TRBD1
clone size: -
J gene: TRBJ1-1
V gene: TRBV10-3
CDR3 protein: CAISEPDRGPVTEAFF
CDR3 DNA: TGTGCCATCAGTGAACCGGACAGGGGGCCCGTCACTGAAGCTTTCTTT

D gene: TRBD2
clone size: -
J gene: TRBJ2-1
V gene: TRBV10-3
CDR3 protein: CAIRGDQRNEQFF
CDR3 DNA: TGTGCCATCCGGGGGGACCAAAGGAATGAGCAGTTCTTC

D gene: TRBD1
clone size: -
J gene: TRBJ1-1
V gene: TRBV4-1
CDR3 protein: CASSQFPGGTEAFF
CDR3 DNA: TGCGCCAGCAGCCAATTTCCAGGGGGCACTGAAGCTTTCTTT

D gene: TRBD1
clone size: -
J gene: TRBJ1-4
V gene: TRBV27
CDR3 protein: CASGRTGVAEKLFF
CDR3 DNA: TGTGCCAGCGGAAGGACAGGGGTGGCTGAAAAACTGTTTTTT

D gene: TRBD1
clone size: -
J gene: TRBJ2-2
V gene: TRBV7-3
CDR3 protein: CASSPGQGLTGELFF
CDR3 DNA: TGTGCCAGCAGCCCTGGACAGGGATTAACCGGGGAGCTGTTTTTT

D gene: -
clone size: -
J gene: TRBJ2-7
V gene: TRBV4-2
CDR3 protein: CASSQEIQIHSYEQYF
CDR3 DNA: TGTGCCAGCAGCCAAGAGATTCAGATACACTCCTACGAGCAGTACTTC

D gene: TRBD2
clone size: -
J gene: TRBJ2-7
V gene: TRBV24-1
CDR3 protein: CATSGWTSGRRGYEQYF
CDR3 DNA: TGTGCCACCAGTGGTTGGACTAGCGGGAGAAGAGGGTACGAGCAGTACTTC

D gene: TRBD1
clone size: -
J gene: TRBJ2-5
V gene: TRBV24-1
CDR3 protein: CATSATGEETQYF
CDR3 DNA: TGTGCCACCAGCGCAACAGGGGAAGAGACCCAGTACTTC

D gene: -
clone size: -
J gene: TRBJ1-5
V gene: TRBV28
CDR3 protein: CASSFLRGDQPQHF
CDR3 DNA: TGTGCCAGCAGTTTTCTCAGGGGAGATCAGCCCCAGCATTTT

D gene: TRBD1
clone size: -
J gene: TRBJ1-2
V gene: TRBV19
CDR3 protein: CASSGTTGGDYGYTF
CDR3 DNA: TGTGCCAGTAGTGGAACGACAGGGGGCGACTATGGCTACACCTTC

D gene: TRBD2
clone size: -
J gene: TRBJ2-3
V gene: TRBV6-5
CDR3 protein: CASQGGGTDTQYF
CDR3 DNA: TGTGCCTCCCAGGGAGGGGGCACAGATACGCAGTATTTT

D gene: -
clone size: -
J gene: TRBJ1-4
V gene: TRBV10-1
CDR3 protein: CARLPVGGRRKKLFF
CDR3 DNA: TGCGCCAGACTCCCGGTCGGGGGGAGGCGTAAAAAACTGTTTTTT

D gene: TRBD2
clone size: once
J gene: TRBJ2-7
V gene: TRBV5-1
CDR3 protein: CASSIGLAGSNEQYF
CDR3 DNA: TGCGCCAGCAGCATTGGACTAGCGGGATCTAACGAGCAGTACTTC

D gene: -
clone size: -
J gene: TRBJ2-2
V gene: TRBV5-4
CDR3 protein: CASSLARGPGELFF
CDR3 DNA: TGTGCCAGCAGCTTGGCCAGGGGCCCCGGGGAGCTGTTTTTT

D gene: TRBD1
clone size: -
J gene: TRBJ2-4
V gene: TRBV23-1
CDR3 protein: CASRRGTGRAKNIQYF
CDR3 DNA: TGCGCCAGCAGGAGAGGGACAGGGCGAGCCAAAAACATTCAGTACTTC

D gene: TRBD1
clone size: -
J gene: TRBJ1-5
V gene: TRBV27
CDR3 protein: CASSLYSVGQGANQPQHF
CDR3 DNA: TGTGCCAGCAGTTTATACAGTGTGGGACAGGGGGCGAATCAGCCCCAGCATTTT

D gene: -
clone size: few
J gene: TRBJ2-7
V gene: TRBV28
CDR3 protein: CASSPVGGYEQYF
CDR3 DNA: TGTGCCAGCAGTCCGGTGGGGGGCTACGAGCAGTACTTC

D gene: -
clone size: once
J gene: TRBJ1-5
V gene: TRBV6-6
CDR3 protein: CASSYQHQHF
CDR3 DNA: TGTGCCAGCAGTTACCAACACCAGCATTTT

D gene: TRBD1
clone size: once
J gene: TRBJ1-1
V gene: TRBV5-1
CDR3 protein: CASSSTGQGETEAFF
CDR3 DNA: TGCGCCAGCAGCTCGACGGGACAGGGAGAGACTGAAGCTTTCTTT

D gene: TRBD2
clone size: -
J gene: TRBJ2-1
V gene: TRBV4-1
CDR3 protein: CASSQGLGFSGNNEQFF
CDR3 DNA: TGCGCCAGCAGCCAAGGTTTAGGATTTAGCGGGAACAATGAGCAGTTCTTC

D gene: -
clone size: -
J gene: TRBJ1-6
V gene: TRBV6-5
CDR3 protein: CASKDSAYSPLHF
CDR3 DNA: TGTGCCAGCAAAGACAGCGCCTATTCACCCCTCCACTTT

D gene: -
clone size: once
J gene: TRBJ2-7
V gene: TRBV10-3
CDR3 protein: CAISDPGYTSYEQYF
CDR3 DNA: TGTGCCATCAGTGACCCAGGTTATACGTCCTACGAGCAGTACTTC

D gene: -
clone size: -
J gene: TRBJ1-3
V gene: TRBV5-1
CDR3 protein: CASSTVQGFSGNTIYF
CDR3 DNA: TGCGCCAGCAGCACTGTACAGGGCTTCTCTGGAAACACCATATATTTT

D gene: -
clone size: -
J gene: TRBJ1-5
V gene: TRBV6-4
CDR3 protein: CASIGGDKSLNSNQPQHF
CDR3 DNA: TGTGCCAGCATCGGGGGGGACAAGTCATTGAATAGCAATCAGCCCCAGCATTTT

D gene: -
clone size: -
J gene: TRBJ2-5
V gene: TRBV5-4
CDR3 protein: CASSSYLEPGETQYF
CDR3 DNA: TGTGCCAGCAGCTCGTACCTAGAGCCCGGGGAGACCCAGTACTTC

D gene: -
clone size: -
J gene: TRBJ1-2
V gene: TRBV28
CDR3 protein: CASSPHQEANYGYTF
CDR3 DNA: TGTGCCAGCAGTCCACACCAGGAAGCTAACTATGGCTACACCTTC

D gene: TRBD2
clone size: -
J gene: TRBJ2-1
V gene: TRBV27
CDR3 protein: CASSPGLAGDLVGYEQFF
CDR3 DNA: TGTGCCAGCAGCCCGGGACTAGCGGGAGATCTCGTTGGCTATGAGCAGTTCTTC

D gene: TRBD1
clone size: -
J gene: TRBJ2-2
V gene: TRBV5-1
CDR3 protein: CASSLSQGARSGELFF
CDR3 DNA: TGCGCCAGCAGCTTGTCTCAGGGGGCGCGAAGCGGGGAGCTGTTTTTT

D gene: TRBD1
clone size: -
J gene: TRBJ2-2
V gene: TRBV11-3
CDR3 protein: CASSSRQGLPTGELFF
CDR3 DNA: TGTGCCAGCAGCTCCCGACAGGGGCTACCCACCGGGGAGCTGTTTTTT